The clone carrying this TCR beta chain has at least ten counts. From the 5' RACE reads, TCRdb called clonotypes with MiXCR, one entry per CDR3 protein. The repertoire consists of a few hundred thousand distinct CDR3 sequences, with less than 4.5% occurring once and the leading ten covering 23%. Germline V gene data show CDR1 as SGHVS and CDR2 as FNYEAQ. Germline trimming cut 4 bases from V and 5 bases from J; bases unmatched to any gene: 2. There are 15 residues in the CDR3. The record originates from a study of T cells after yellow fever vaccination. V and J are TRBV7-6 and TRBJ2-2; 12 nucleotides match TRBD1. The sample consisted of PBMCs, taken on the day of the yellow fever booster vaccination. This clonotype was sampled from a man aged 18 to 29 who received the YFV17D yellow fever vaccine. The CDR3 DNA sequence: TGTGCCAGCAGCTCGGGACAGGGGGCAACCGGGGAGCTGTTTTTT. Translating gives CASSSGQGATGELFF. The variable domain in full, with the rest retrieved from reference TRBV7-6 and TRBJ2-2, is GAGVSQSPRYKVTKRGQDVALRCDPISGHVSLYWYRQALGQGPEFLTYFNYEAQQDKSGLPNDRFSAERPEGSISTLTIQRTEQRDSAMYRCASSSGQGATGELFFGEGSRLTVL.